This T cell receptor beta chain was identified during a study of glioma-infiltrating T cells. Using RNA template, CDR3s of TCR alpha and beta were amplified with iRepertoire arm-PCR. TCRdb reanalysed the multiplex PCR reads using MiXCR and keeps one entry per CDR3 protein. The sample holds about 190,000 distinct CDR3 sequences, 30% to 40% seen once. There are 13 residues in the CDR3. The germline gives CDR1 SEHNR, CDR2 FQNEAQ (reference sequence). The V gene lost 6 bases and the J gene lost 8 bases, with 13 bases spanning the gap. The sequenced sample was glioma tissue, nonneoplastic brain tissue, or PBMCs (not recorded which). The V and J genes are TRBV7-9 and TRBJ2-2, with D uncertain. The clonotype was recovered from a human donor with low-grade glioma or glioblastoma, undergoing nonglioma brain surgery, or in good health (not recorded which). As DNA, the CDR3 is TGTGCCAGCAGTGGGCACGCCGCTGGGGAGCTGTTTTTT. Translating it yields CASSGHAAGELFF.